Sequencing of this T cell receptor (beta chain) was carried out in a study of CD8 T cells in ankylosing spondylitis. Study-wide results and limits: Seemingly characteristic of ankylosing spondylitis blood was a TCR beta motif consisting of about 8 highly homologous variants.

The CDR3 totals 13 residues. V lost 3 bases and J 11 bases, leaving 11 bases between the germline ends. CDR1 is LGHDT and CDR2 is YNNKEL in the germline V gene (reference sequence). TCRdb redid the calling of the 5' RACE reads with MiXCR, one entry per CDR3 protein. The data show about 190,000 distinct CDR3 sequences, approximately 13% seen once. The sample holds many counts of this clonotype. The antigen is not known. This chain links TRBV3-1 with TRBJ1-6; no clear D. The receptor comes from a female donor with ankylosing spondylitis or in good health (not recorded which). The sample taken for sequencing was blood, either unsorted or a sorted T cell fraction (not recorded which). CDR3 in DNA: TGTGCCAGCAGCCAGAATGACGAGGCACCCCTCCACTTT. This encodes CASSQNDEAPLHF. Full variable domain (missing parts from reference TRBV3-1 and TRBJ1-6): DTAVSQTPKYLVTQMGNDKSIKCEQNLGHDTMYWYKQDSKKFLKIMFSYNNKELIINETVPNRFSPKSPDKAHLNLHINSLELGDSAVYFCASSQNDEAPLHFGNGTRLTVT.